These 3 T cell receptor beta chains were all obtained from the same sample, sequenced in a study of shared clonotypes between healthy human individuals. Profiled with immunoSEQ multiplex PCR; TCRdb holds only in-frame clones, not every one. The sample lists around 750,000 clones; less than 85% were seen once. The sample consisted of memory CD4+ T cells sorted from blood. Noted subset: CD45RA-negative fraction. The origin of the receptors is a woman under 40 in good health.

This rearrangement joins TRBV7-2 to TRBJ2-7; weak D call: TRBD1 (6 bases). CDR1 SGHTA and CDR2 FQGNSA come from the germline V gene. Deletions cut 5 bases from V and 1 base from J, with 12 bases between. This CDR3 is 14 amino acids long. The CDR3 nucleotides read TGTGCCAGCAGCCTACTGACAGGTTCCTACGAGCAGTACTTC. It codes for CASSLLTGSYEQYF.

The CDR3 DNA reads as TGTGCCAGCACGGGGGTCGGCAATCAGCCCCAGCATTTT. This gives the protein CASTGVGNQPQHF. The V and J genes are TRBV6-6 and TRBJ1-5; weak D call: TRBD1 (5 bases). Looked up from germline, CDR1 is MNHNY and CDR2 is SVGAGI (reference sequence). The CDR3 is made up of 13 amino acids. V was trimmed by 7 bases and J by 2 bases, leaving 9 bases between them.

This rearrangement joins TRBV5-1 to TRBJ1-6, with D tentatively TRBD1 (5 bases). Germline V gives CDR1 SGHRS, CDR2 YFSETQ. V was trimmed by 4 bases and J by 7 bases, leaving 12 bases between them. This CDR3 has 14 amino acids. DNA for the CDR3: TGCGCCAGCAGCGAGGGGACCGAGAATTCACCCCTCCACTTT. It yields the protein CASSEGTENSPLHF.